This is a list of T cell receptor beta chains from one sample in a study of shared clonotypes between healthy human individuals. Produced via immunoSEQ multiplex PCR; TCRdb's table is partial and in-frame only. The sample includes over 95,000 clones, approximately 70% of them seen just once. The sequencing input was memory CD8+ T cells sorted from blood. These receptors all come from a young woman in good health. Both conserved end residues are part of each CDR3. A D gene is named only where the DNA matches it firmly. Clone size appears in some rows only: once, few, many, or a class for an expanded clone.

>.|TRBV28|.|TRBJ1-2
TGTGCCAGCAGTTTCCTGCGGACAGAAGGCTACACCTTC
CASSFLRTEGYTF
>few|TRBV18|.|TRBJ1-2
TGTGCCAGCTCACCACCCCCCAGGGTGAATGGCTACACCTTC
CASSPPPRVNGYTF
>.|TRBV28|.|TRBJ1-2
TGTGCCAGCAGTTTATCGATTCGGGGGTGGGACACCTTC
CASSLSIRGWDTF
>.|TRBV5-4|.|TRBJ2-3
TGTGCCAGCAGCTTAGGGTCAGATACGCAGTATTTT
CASSLGSDTQYF
>.|TRBV7-2|.|TRBJ1-1
TGTGCCAGCAGCGATAGTCGGCAGTTGAACACTGAAGCTTTCTTT
CASSDSRQLNTEAFF
>.|TRBV30|.|TRBJ1-1
TGTGCCTGGAGTAGGGCAGGGTCAAAAACTGAAGCTTTCTTT
CAWSRAGSKTEAFF
>.|TRBV7-9|TRBD1|TRBJ2-4
TGTGCCAGCAGGGACAGGGGGCCGAGAAACATTCAGTACTTC
CASRDRGPRNIQYF
>few|TRBV6-4|.|TRBJ2-5
TGTGCCAGCAGTCACGGAGAGACCCAGTACTTC
CASSHGETQYF
>.|TRBV1|.|TRBJ2-1
TGCACCAGCAGCCATAGAAGGCGGTCCTACAATGAGCAGTTCTTC
CTSSHRRRSYNEQFF
>.|TRBV28|.|TRBJ1-3
TGTGCCAGCAGCCTTGACATTTACTCTGGAAACACCATATATTTT
CASSLDIYSGNTIYF
>.|TRBV27|TRBD2|TRBJ2-1
TGTGCCAGCAGTCTCCTAGGAGCGGGAGAAAACAATGAGCAGTTCTTC
CASSLLGAGENNEQFF
>.|TRBV28|.|TRBJ1-5
TGTGCCAGCAGCGCCCCCCGACTGAGCAATCAGCCCCAGCATTTT
CASSAPRLSNQPQHF
>once|TRBV6-1|.|TRBJ1-2
TGTGCCAGCAGTGAAGCGGCGGGAGGTGGCTATGGCTACACCTTC
CASSEAAGGGYGYTF
>once|TRBV27|.|TRBJ1-4
TGTGCCAGCAGTTTATACTCGGCGACTGAAAAACTGTTTTTT
CASSLYSATEKLFF
>.|TRBV28|.|TRBJ2-1
TGTGCCAGCAGGCAGGGCACCAGCTCCTACAATGAGCAGTTCTTC
CASRQGTSSYNEQFF
>.|TRBV13|TRBD1|TRBJ1-3
TGTGCCAGCAGCTATCTACAGGGGGCGACTGGAAACACCATATATTTT
CASSYLQGATGNTIYF
>.|TRBV5-8|.|TRBJ1-5
TGTGCCAGCACCATGGTCGGGGTTCTATATCAGCCCCAGCATTTT
CASTMVGVLYQPQHF
>.|TRBV5-1|TRBD1|TRBJ2-2
TGCGCCAGCAGCGGACAGGGGTCCGGGGAGCTGTTTTTT
CASSGQGSGELFF
>.|TRBV9|.|TRBJ1-2
TGTGCCAGCAGCGAACTAGGGAGCGGCTACACCTTC
CASSELGSGYTF
>.|TRBV29-1|TRBD2|TRBJ2-1
TGCAGCGTTGACCGGGGGACTAGCGGGCCCAATGAGCAGTTCTTC
CSVDRGTSGPNEQFF
>.|TRBV28|TRBD1|TRBJ1-1
TGTGCCAGCAGCCTTAGTACAGGGGGGACTGAAGCTTTCTTT
CASSLSTGGTEAFF
>many|TRBV4-1|.|TRBJ2-1
TGCGCCAGCAGCCACATCAAGAAAAATGAGCAGTTCTTC
CASSHIKKNEQFF
>.|TRBV9|.|TRBJ2-7
TGTGCCAGCAGCGTAGGGGACATATTCTACGAGCAGTACTTC
CASSVGDIFYEQYF